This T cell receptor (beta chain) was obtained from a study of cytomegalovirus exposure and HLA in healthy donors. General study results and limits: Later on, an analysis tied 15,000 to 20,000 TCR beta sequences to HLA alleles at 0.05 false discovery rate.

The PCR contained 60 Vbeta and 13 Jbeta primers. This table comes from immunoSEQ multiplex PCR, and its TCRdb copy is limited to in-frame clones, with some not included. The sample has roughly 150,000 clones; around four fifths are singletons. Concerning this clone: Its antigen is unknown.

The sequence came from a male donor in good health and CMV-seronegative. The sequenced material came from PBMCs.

This chain's CDR3 is CASSSGQGSYGYTF. The CDR3 DNA follows: TGTGCCAGCAGTTCCGGCCAGGGGAGCTATGGCTACACCTTC. The rearrangement links TRBV6-5 to TRBJ1-2; weak D call: TRBD1 (6 bases). Looked up from germline, CDR1 is MNHEY and CDR2 is SVGAGI. The CDR3 extends over 14 amino acids. Trimming shortened V by 4 bases and J by 4 bases, and 13 bases separated the two germline ends.